The next 4 T cell receptor beta chains were all read from a single sample in a study of high-grade serous ovarian cancer treatment subgroups. Tumor tissue was taken before any definitive surgery or chemotherapy was given. Method: immunoSEQ multiplex PCR; TCRdb's copy keeps in-frame clones and lacks some. The sample has around 15,000 clones, 73% seen once. The specimen sequenced was tumor tissue. The receptors originated from a human donor with high-grade serous ovarian cancer.

This sequence joins TRBV7-3 and TRBJ2-1; tentatively, D is TRBD1 (5 bases). CDR1 is SGHTA and CDR2 is FQGTGA in the germline V gene. The germline V and J ends were trimmed by 5 bases and 2 bases, with 16 bases remaining between them. This CDR3 has 16 residues. CDR3: CASSPLSPGTYNEQFF. CDR3 in DNA: TGTGCCAGCAGCCCCCTATCGCCAGGGACCTACAATGAGCAGTTCTTC.

This clone has more than one count but fewer than ten. A junction boundary mismatches the germline segment, possibly from a read error. The V gene is TRBV10-3, the J gene TRBJ1-1; D remains ambiguous. Germline V gene data show CDR1 as ENHRY and CDR2 as SYGVKD. CDR3 size: 11 residues. CDR3 bases: TGTGCCATCACTGAGGGATCTTTTGCTTTCTTT. Translation gives CAITEGSFAFF.

The chain uses TRBV7-2 and TRBJ2-5; 12 bases are a match to TRBD2. V gave up 3 bases and J gave up 11 bases; unmatched junction bases: 7. This CDR3 region has 14 residues. The germline CDR1 and CDR2 sequences are SGHTA and FQGNSA. CDR3 residues: CASSFGLAGGEQYF. Written as DNA, the CDR3 is TGTGCCAGCAGCTTTGGGCTAGCGGGGGGGGAGCAGTACTTC. The entire variable domain, with the rest obtained from reference TRBV7-2 and TRBJ2-5, is as follows: GAGVSQSPSNKVTEKGKDVELRCDPISGHTALYWYRQSLGQGLEFLIYFQGNSAPDKSGLPSDRFSAERTGGSVSTLTIQRTQQEDSAVYLCASSFGLAGGEQYFGPGTRLLVL.

This chain uses TRBV5-8 with TRBJ1-2; D remains unclear. This CDR3 region has 13 residues. From germline, CDR1 is SGHTS and CDR2 YDEGEE. Trimming stripped 2 bases from V and 4 bases from J, with 9 bases between. The CDR3 here is CASSFDASYGYTF. CDR3 DNA: TGTGCCAGCAGCTTCGACGCGTCCTATGGCTACACCTTC. Variable domain in full (rest from reference TRBV5-8 and TRBJ1-2): EAGVTQSPTHLIKTRGQQATLRCSPISGHTSVYWYQQALGLGLQFLLWYDEGEERNRGNFPPRFSGRQFPNYSSELNVNALELEDSALYLCASSFDASYGYTFGSGTRLTVV.